Listed here are 23 T cell receptor beta chains from one sample, sequenced in a study of cytomegalovirus exposure and HLA in healthy donors. The PCR was carried out with 60 Vbeta primers and 13 Jbeta primers. Profiled with immunoSEQ multiplex PCR; TCRdb holds only in-frame clones, not every one. The sample carries about 150,000 clones, 55% to 80% recorded once. The sample taken for sequencing was PBMCs. All receptors come from a woman in her sixties in good health and CMV-seropositive.

This rearrangement joins TRBV5-4 to TRBJ1-1; possibly TRBD1 for D (6 bases). Germline assignment: CDR1 SGHNT and CDR2 YYREEE (reference sequence). V was shortened by 4 bases and J by 3 bases, with 10 bases between the two germline ends. The CDR3 consists of 13 residues. CDR3 sequence reads: CASSRGSDTEAFF. In DNA form, the CDR3 reads TGTGCCAGCAGCAGGGGGAGTGACACTGAAGCTTTCTTT. Combining the CDR3 with reference TRBV5-4 and TRBJ1-1 gives the whole variable domain ETGVTQSPTHLIKTRGQQVTLRCSSQSGHNTVSWYQQALGQGPQFIFQYYREEENGRGNFPPRFSGLQFPNYSSELNVNALELDDSALYLCASSRGSDTEAFFGQGTRLTVV.

CDR3 residues: CASSQGTPHSYEQYF. The CDR3 DNA reads as TGCGCCAGCAGCCAAGGGACTCCACACTCCTACGAGCAGTACTTC. The chain has TRBV4-3 and TRBJ2-7; TRBD2 might be the D (5 bases). Germline CDR1 LGHNA, CDR2 YSLEER. This CDR3 has 15 amino acids. Trimming removed 1 base at V and 0 bases at J, with 10 bases between.

This clone has just a few counts. The CDR3 DNA is TGTGCCAGCAGTCAAAGGTTGGAGGGTGGCCAGCCCCAGCATTTT. This gives the protein CASSQRLEGGQPQHF. The chain employs TRBV28 and TRBJ1-5; D unresolved. Germline values: CDR1 MDHEN, CDR2 SYDVKM. This CDR3 contains 15 residues. V shed 5 bases and J shed 7 bases, with 18 bases lying between them.

This chain joins TRBV14 and TRBJ2-1, with D possibly being TRBD2 (5 bases). The ends were cut back, 3 bases at V and 2 bases at J, with 11 bases in the middle. Germline-derived CDR1 and CDR2 are SGHDN and FVKESK. The CDR3 contains 15 residues. Here the CDR3 reads CASSQKRWTYNEQFF. The CDR3 DNA reads TGTGCCAGCAGCCAGAAGCGGTGGACCTACAATGAGCAGTTCTTC.

This chain uses TRBV11-2 with TRBJ2-5; TRBD2 aligns across 10 bases. J was trimmed by 2 bases and V by 2 bases; bases with no gene match: 8. Germline values: CDR1 SGHAT, CDR2 FQNNGV. The length of the CDR3 is 17 residues. The CDR3 reads CASSLPGLATSQETQYF. CDR3 DNA: TGTGCCAGCAGCTTACCGGGACTAGCGACCTCTCAAGAGACCCAGTACTTC.

CDR3 sequence reads: CASSLGTSGNYNEQFF. The CDR3 DNA reads TGTGCCAGCAGCTTGGGGACTAGCGGGAACTACAATGAGCAGTTCTTC. The chain joins TRBV7-6 to TRBJ2-1; 13 nucleotides align to TRBD2. CDR1 is SGHVS and CDR2 is FNYEAQ in the germline V gene. The V segment lost 3 bases and the J segment 3 bases; nucleotides outside the gene matches: 2. The CDR3 has 16 amino acids.

The chain employs TRBV5-6 and TRBJ2-3; D uncertain. V was trimmed by 0 bases and J by 2 bases, leaving 7 bases between them. CDR1 is SGHDT and CDR2 is YYEEEE in the germline V gene. The CDR3 covers 14 residues. CDR3 protein: CASSLGYSTDTQYF. The CDR3, as DNA: TGTGCCAGCAGCTTGGGCTATTCCACAGATACGCAGTATTTT.

The chain joins TRBV6-5 to TRBJ2-7; 7 bases align to TRBD1. CDR3 size: 14 residues. Trimming cost V 5 bases and J 5 bases; bases outside gene matches: 9. Germline values: CDR1 MNHEY, CDR2 SVGAGI. CDR3 sequence: CASSPTTGIHEQYF. The CDR3 DNA follows: TGTGCCAGCAGTCCCACGACAGGGATTCACGAGCAGTACTTC.

The V call is TRBV28, the J call TRBJ2-6; TRBD1 is a possible D gene (5 bases). V was shortened by 3 bases and J by 4 bases, with 10 bases between the two germline ends. This CDR3 has 15 amino acids. Per the germline V gene, CDR1 is MDHEN and CDR2 is SYDVKM. The CDR3 reads CASSFRQSGANVLTF. The CDR3 nucleotides read TGTGCCAGCAGTTTCCGACAGTCCGGGGCCAACGTCCTGACTTTC.

The J gene is TRBJ2-7, the V gene TRBV7-3; 10 bases match TRBD2. V trimming: 6 bases; J trimming: 4 bases; junction bases outside the gene matches: 24. The CDR3 is made up of 20 amino acids. Germline CDR1 SGHTA, CDR2 FQGTGA. The CDR3 loop is CASRNSVKLAGVGWLYEQYF. CDR3 nucleotide sequence: TGTGCCAGCAGGAACTCGGTTAAGCTAGCGGGAGTCGGTTGGTTATACGAGCAGTACTTC.

This sequence joins TRBV11-2 and TRBJ1-2; no definite D call. The CDR3 has 14 amino acids. Trimming removed 5 bases from V and 2 bases from J, with 12 bases in between. Germline CDR1 reads SGHAT; CDR2 reads FQNNGV. This CDR3 is CASSLLTENYGYTF. The CDR3 DNA reads as TGTGCCAGCAGCCTATTGACGGAGAACTATGGCTACACCTTC.

This clone was seen more than once but under ten times. J is TRBJ2-5 and V is TRBV7-2; TRBD2 is a possible D gene (6 bases). CDR1 is SGHTA, CDR2 FQGNSA, per germline. The CDR3 spans 17 residues. The V end lost 2 bases, the J end lost 0 bases, and 16 bases lay between the germline ends. The CDR3 here is CASSLFSRGVDQETQYF. CDR3 coding DNA: TGTGCCAGCAGCTTATTTTCTCGCGGGGTAGACCAAGAGACCCAGTACTTC.

V usage is TRBV28 and J usage is TRBJ1-5; D is possibly TRBD1 (6 bases). The ends were cut back, 8 bases at V and 5 bases at J, with 13 bases in the middle. This CDR3 is 13 amino acids long. Germline V gene lookup returns CDR1 MDHEN and CDR2 SYDVKM. DNA of the CDR3: TGTGCCAGCCGAGAGGACAGTTATCAGCCCCAGCATTTT. Its protein is CASREDSYQPQHF.

This clone was counted a few times. V is TRBV21-1 and J is TRBJ2-2; the table names TRBD2, a call not compared with the DNA. TRBV21-1 has pseudogene status. The CDR3 length is 11 residues. Here the CDR3 reads CASNSNRGAVF. For the CDR3, the DNA is TGTGCCAGCAATTCTAACCGGGGAGCTGTTTTT.

CDR3 DNA: TGTGCCAGCAGTCGAAAAACACGCGGGACAGGGGTAAGCTACGAGCAGTACTTC. Its translation: CASSRKTRGTGVSYEQYF. V usage is TRBV28 and J usage is TRBJ2-7; 10 bases map to TRBD1. With 5 bases clipped from V and 3 bases from J, the junction kept 16 bases outside the gene matches. The CDR3 loop spans 18 amino acids. The germline V gene has CDR1 MDHEN and CDR2 SYDVKM.

This chain connects TRBV7-9 to TRBJ1-4; possibly TRBD1 for D (6 bases). Germline V gene data show CDR1 as SEHNR and CDR2 as FQNEAQ (reference sequence). V was clipped by 5 bases and J by 6 bases, with 16 bases between them. The CDR3 spans 15 residues. Here the CDR3 DNA reads TGTGCCAGCAGCCGTTCGGGGGGCGGAGATGAAAAACTGTTTTTT. Its translation: CASSRSGGGDEKLFF.

This chain joins TRBV5-1 and TRBJ2-7, with 8 bases matching TRBD1. This CDR3 region has 12 residues. V was pared by 4 bases and J by 7 bases, with 4 bases of the junction left unmatched. Looked up from germline, CDR1 is SGHRS and CDR2 is YFSETQ. CDR3 protein: CASSPQGGEQYF. CDR3 sequence (DNA): TGCGCCAGCAGCCCACAGGGGGGTGAGCAGTACTTC.

The rearrangement uses TRBV10-3 and TRBJ2-7, with 9 bases lining up with TRBD2. V lost 3 bases and J lost 3; bases outside the gene matches: 15. CDR1 is ENHRY and CDR2 is SYGVKD in the germline V gene. The CDR3 contains 18 residues. CDR3 amino acids: CAISEGAGGGPGLYEQYF. CDR3 in DNA: TGTGCCATCAGTGAAGGTGCGGGAGGGGGCCCCGGTCTCTACGAGCAGTACTTC.

The rearrangement uses TRBV29-1 and TRBJ1-2; TRBD1 is a possible D gene (5 bases). The germline V and J ends were trimmed by 4 bases and 3 bases, with 15 bases remaining between them. Germline V gene data show CDR1 as SQVTM and CDR2 as ANQGSEA. The CDR3 length is 14 residues. In nucleotides, the CDR3 is TGCAGCGTTGTAGGATTTTGGGGCCACTATGGCTACACCTTC. Translating it yields CSVVGFWGHYGYTF.

The chain recombines TRBV5-4 with TRBJ2-3, with unresolved D. In germline, CDR1 is SGHNT, CDR2 YYREEE (reference sequence). Trimming stripped 4 bases from V and 2 bases from J, with 17 bases between. The CDR3 has 16 amino acids. The CDR3 protein is CASSTPAAPHTDTQYF. In DNA form, the CDR3 reads TGTGCCAGCAGCACCCCGGCGGCACCGCACACAGATACGCAGTATTTT.

This chain joins TRBV9 and TRBJ2-3; 12 bases are a match to TRBD2. CDR3 length: 16 residues. V gave up 3 bases and J gave up 2 bases; unmatched junction bases: 4. The germline V gene encodes CDR1 SGDLS and CDR2 YYNGEE. The DNA of the CDR3 is TGTGCCAGCAGCGAAACTAGCGGGAGGTTCACAGATACGCAGTATTTT. Protein product: CASSETSGRFTDTQYF. The complete variable domain, with remaining parts taken from reference TRBV9 and TRBJ2-3, reads DSGVTQTPKHLITATGQRVTLRCSPRSGDLSVYWYQQSLDQGLQFLIQYYNGEERAKGNILERFSAQQFPDLHSELNLSSLELGDSALYFCASSETSGRFTDTQYFGPGTRLTVL.

The chain carries TRBV5-1 and TRBJ2-5; no definite D call. V lost 4 bases, J lost 4 bases, and 11 bases lay in between. The CDR3 sequence is 13 residues long. Germline CDR1 is SGHRS and CDR2 is YFSETQ. The CDR3 is CASSLGLRETQYF. The CDR3, as DNA: TGCGCCAGCAGCCTGGGCCTGAGAGAGACCCAGTACTTC.

The CDR3 DNA sequence: TGTGCCAGCAGTTTATTGCGAGAGACCCAGTACTTC. It specifies CASSLLRETQYF. The V and J genes are TRBV27 and TRBJ2-5; no firm D call. This CDR3 has 12 residues. Trimming took off 1 base at V and 4 bases at J, with 4 bases between the two ends. In germline, CDR1 is MNHEY, CDR2 SMNVEV (reference sequence).